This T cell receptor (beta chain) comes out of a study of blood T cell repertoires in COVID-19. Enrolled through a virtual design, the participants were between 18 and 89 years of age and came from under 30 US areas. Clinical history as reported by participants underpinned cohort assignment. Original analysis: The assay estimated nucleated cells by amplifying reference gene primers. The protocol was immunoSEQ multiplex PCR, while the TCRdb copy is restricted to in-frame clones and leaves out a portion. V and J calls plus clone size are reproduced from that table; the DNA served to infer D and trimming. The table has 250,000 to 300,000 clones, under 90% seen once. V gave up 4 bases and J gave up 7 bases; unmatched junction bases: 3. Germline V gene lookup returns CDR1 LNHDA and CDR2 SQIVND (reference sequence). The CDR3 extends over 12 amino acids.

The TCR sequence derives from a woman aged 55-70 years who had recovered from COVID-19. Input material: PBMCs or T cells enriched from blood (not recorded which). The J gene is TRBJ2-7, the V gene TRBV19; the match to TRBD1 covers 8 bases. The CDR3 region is CASSTRQGEQYF. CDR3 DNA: TGTGCCAGTAGTACTCGACAGGGGGAGCAGTACTTC.